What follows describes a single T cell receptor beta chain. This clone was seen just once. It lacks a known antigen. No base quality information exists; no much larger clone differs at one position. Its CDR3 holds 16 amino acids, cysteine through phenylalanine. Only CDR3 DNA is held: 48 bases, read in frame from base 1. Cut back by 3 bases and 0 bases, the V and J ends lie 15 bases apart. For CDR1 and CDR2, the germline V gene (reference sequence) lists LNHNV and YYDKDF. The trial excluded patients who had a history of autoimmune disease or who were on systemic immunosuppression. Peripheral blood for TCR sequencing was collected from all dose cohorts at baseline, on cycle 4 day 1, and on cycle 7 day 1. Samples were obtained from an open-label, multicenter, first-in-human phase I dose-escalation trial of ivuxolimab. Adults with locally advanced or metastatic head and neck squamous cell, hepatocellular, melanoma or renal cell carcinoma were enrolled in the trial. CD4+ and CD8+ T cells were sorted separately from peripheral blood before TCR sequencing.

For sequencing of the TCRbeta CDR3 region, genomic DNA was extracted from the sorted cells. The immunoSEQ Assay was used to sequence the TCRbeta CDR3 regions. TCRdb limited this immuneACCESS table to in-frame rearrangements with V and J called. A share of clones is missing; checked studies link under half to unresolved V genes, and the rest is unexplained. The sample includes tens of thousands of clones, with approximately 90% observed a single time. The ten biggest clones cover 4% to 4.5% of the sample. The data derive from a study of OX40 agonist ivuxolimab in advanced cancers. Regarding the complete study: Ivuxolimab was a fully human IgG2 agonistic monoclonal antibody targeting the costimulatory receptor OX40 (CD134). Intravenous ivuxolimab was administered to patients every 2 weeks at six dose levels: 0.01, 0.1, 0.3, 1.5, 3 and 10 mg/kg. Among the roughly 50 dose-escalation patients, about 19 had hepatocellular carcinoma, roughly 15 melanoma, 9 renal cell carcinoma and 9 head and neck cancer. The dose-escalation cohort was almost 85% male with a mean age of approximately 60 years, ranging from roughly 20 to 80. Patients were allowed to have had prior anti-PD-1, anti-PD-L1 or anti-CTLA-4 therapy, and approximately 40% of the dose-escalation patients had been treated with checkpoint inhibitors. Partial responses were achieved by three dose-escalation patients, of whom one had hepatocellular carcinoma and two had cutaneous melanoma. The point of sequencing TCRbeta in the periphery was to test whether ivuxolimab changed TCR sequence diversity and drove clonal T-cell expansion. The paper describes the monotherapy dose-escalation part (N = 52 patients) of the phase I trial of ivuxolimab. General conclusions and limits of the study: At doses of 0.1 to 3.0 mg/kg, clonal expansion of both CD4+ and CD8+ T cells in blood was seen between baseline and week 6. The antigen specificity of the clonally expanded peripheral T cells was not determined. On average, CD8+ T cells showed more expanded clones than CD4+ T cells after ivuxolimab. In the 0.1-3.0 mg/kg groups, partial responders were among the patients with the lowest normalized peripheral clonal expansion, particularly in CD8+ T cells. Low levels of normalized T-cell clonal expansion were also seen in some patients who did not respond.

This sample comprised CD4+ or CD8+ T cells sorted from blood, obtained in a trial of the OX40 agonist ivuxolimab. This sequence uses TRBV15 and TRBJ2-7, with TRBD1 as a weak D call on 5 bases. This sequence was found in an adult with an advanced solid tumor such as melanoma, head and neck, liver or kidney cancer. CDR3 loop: CATSSRVDTDSYEQYF. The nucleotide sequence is TGTGCCACCAGCAGTAGGGTGGACACTGACTCCTACGAGCAGTACTTC.